This T cell receptor beta chain comes out of a study of blood T cell repertoires in COVID-19. CDR1 DFQATT and CDR2 SNEGSKA come from the germline V gene (reference sequence). The ends were cut back, 3 bases at V and 8 bases at J, with 8 bases in the middle. This CDR3 is built from 11 residues. This table comes from immunoSEQ multiplex PCR, and its TCRdb copy is limited to in-frame clones, with some not included. This sample has about 46,000 clones, with approximately 85% found just once. The clonotype was recovered from a man in his fifties or sixties with acute or convalescent COVID-19. This chain links TRBV20-1 with TRBJ2-1; maybe TRBD1 (5 bases). Material for sequencing was peripheral blood. CDR3: CSARGLDEQFF. CDR3 coding DNA: TGCAGTGCTAGGGGGCTCGATGAGCAGTTCTTC.